This T cell receptor beta chain comes out of a study of T cells in Graves' hyperthyroidism and ophthalmopathy (dated 2019 in TCRdb). Turning to the overall study: To identify distinguishing TCR V-J signatures, a discovery cohort of about 100 patients was used, comprising 40 to 45 with Graves' ophthalmopathy and around 60 with stable Graves' hyperthyroidism. Prospective prediction of ophthalmopathy was tested in an independent validation cohort consisting of about 20 hyperthyroidism patients and around 17 patients who later progressed to ophthalmopathy. The roughly 100 discovery patients were divided at random into training and test sets in a 7:3 ratio. Thyroid tissue and blood T-cell repertoires from about six Graves' hyperthyroidism patients were also compared in the study. After sampling, hyperthyroidism patients received methimazole starting at 30 mg daily, and ophthalmopathy patients received high-dose intravenous methylprednisolone. The paper reports TCR Vbeta CDR3 sequencing of 130 to 150 peripheral blood samples: under 45 ophthalmopathy, over 70 hyperthyroidism and approximately 17 progressor patients. Study-wide findings and limitations: Blood samples also contained most of the expanded thyroid clonotypes (frequency above 0.001), which suggests that blood repertoires may reflect thyroid immune responses. In validation, progression to ophthalmopathy was predicted by the model with 70.59% sensitivity and approximately 78% specificity, a median of roughly six months before onset. Ophthalmopathy was separated from stable hyperthyroidism by a 13 V-J signature model, with about 88% sensitivity and about 81% specificity obtained in cross-validation and 80%/75% obtained in testing. No statistical method was used to set the sample size in advance, and investigators knew the group allocation.

This clonotype has a count of ten or more. The antigen this receptor binds is unknown. No base quality information exists; no much larger clone differs at one position. Per the germline V gene, SQVTM is the CDR1 and ANQGSEA is the CDR2. V is pared back by 3 bases and J by 8 bases, with 13 bases lying between the germline termini. Its CDR3 holds 12 amino acids, cysteine through phenylalanine. This entry keeps only the CDR3 DNA: 36 bases, framed from base 1. Amplification of TCR beta CDR3 regions was carried out from RNA transcripts. The TCR CDR3 was subjected to a first round of RT-PCR using the HTBI primer set and the Qiagen OneStep RT-PCR kit. Libraries were constructed in a second round of multiplex PCR, after which size selection and purification were carried out. Libraries were sequenced paired-end with 100 bp reads on an Illumina HiSeq2000. In the original analysis: SOAPnuke was used to process the raw data, removing reads that contained adapters or uncalled bases, had a mean Phred below 15, or lacked an exact match to the constant primer or identifier. High-quality paired reads were merged with COPE v1.2.5, and unique nucleotide sequences were defined as clonotypes. MiTCR v1.1 was used to align clonotypes to the IMGT TRBV, TRBD and TRBJ reference segments. Only V-J combinations with frequency above 0.0001, covering roughly 99% of repertoires, were analysed. A TCS score was defined as the ratio of F50 (clonal expansion) to E x V (chaos), with BLOSUM62-based TCRdist applied between CDR3 peptides within each V-J. Welch's t-statistics and random forest reduced several hundred V-J features to 13, which were used in a naive Bayes classifier (R e1071). The similarity between thyroid and blood repertoires was quantified using the Morisita-Horn index. The raw public reads went through TCRdb reprocessing: fastp at Q25, MiXCR clone calling, in-frame beta chains kept. Rows matching on CDR3 protein sequence are summarized as one entry with the most common DNA and genes. None of the V and J calls come from the authors' own analysis; TCRdb made them. This sample gives approximately 510,000 distinct CDR3 sequences in total; approximately 48% of them show up just once. The ten largest account for about two fifths of the sample.

Exclusion was applied to patients with uncontrolled infections, other autoimmune diseases, pregnancy or lactation. Diagnoses relied on clinical symptoms, serum thyroxine and TRAb, thyroid ultrasound and orbital computed tomography. Total RNA was extracted using Trizol reagent, and RNA quality was assessed on an Agilent 2100 Bioanalyzer. The receptor comes from an adult woman with Graves' disease, either hyperthyroidism or ophthalmopathy (not recorded which). The rearrangement joined TRBV29-1 to TRBJ1-2, and the D gene may be TRBD1, 5 bases matching. Sequencing was carried out using peripheral blood or thyroid tissue (not recorded which). The DNA sequence is TGCAGCGTTGACCGGGACCCCGTCGGCTACACCTTC. It translates to CSVDRDPVGYTF.